This is a list of T cell receptor beta chains from one sample in a study of T cell responses to AZD1222 COVID-19 vaccine. Some clones are missing from TCRdb's copy, which holds only in-frame ones; the method was immunoSEQ multiplex PCR. Of fewer than 80,000 clones in the sample, about four fifths were seen once. This specimen consisted of peripheral blood, obtained on day 0 of MenACWY control vaccination. The receptor source for this set is an adult in good health. Each CDR3 is given with its conserved first and last residue. The D gene is left open where the match is weak. Some rows mark clone size as missing; the rest say once, few, many or name a class of expanded clone.

size: NA; J: TRBJ1-4; V: TRBV6-5; D: TRBD1; CDR3: CASMQGVITNEKLFF
size: few; J: TRBJ1-2; V: TRBV6-5; D: NA; CDR3: CASSQGFNYGYTF
size: few; J: TRBJ2-5; V: TRBV7-2; D: NA; CDR3: CASSLAGTPGQETQYF
size: few; J: TRBJ1-4; V: TRBV6-5; D: NA; CDR3: CASSPSGVVGEKLFF
size: NA; J: TRBJ2-7; V: TRBV30; D: TRBD2; CDR3: CAWTSGSGYEQYF
size: NA; J: TRBJ2-3; V: TRBV11-2; D: TRBD2; CDR3: CASSLDGRGTDTQYF
size: few; J: TRBJ1-4; V: TRBV5-5; D: NA; CDR3: CASSLRGEKLFF
size: NA; J: TRBJ1-2; V: TRBV29-1; D: NA; CDR3: CSSLSPGDYYGYTF
size: NA; J: TRBJ2-3; V: TRBV10-3; D: NA; CDR3: CAISESLGRGTDTQYF
size: NA; J: TRBJ2-2; V: TRBV6-5; D: NA; CDR3: CASTRNTGELFF
size: once; J: TRBJ1-1; V: TRBV28; D: NA; CDR3: CASQSSNTEAFF
size: NA; J: TRBJ2-7; V: TRBV6-5; D: NA; CDR3: CASSPIAGTYEQYF
size: NA; J: TRBJ1-1; V: TRBV18; D: TRBD1; CDR3: CASSPRDRQDTEAFF
size: NA; J: TRBJ1-2; V: TRBV4-2; D: NA; CDR3: CASSQDRQDPWGANYGYTF
size: few; J: TRBJ2-6; V: TRBV5-1; D: TRBD2; CDR3: CASSLEAGTSSSGANVLTF
size: NA; J: TRBJ1-2; V: TRBV28; D: NA; CDR3: CASSFQGQPWHTHGMRYTF
size: NA; J: TRBJ2-7; V: TRBV6-5; D: TRBD1; CDR3: CASKRTGDGYGQYF
size: NA; J: TRBJ1-1; V: TRBV5-5; D: NA; CDR3: CASRPWGRREAFF